A single sample is the source of the 30 T cell receptor beta chains below, sequenced in a study of OX40 agonist ivuxolimab in advanced cancers. Profiled with immunoSEQ multiplex PCR; TCRdb holds only in-frame clones, not every one. The repertoire consists of approximately 54,000 clones, with around 93% occurring once and the leading ten covering 8% to 9.5%. The material sequenced was CD4+ or CD8+ T cells sorted from blood, taken in a trial of the OX40 agonist ivuxolimab. These TCRs come from an adult with an advanced solid tumor such as melanoma, head and neck, liver or kidney cancer.

This clone was recorded once. The J gene is TRBJ2-5, the V gene TRBV27; D unresolved. Trimming removed 3 bases from V and 10 bases from J, with 15 bases in between. The CDR3 spans 13 residues. The germline V gene has CDR1 MNHEY and CDR2 SMNVEV (reference sequence). The CDR3 DNA sequence: TGTGCCAGCAGTTTTACTCGGGCCGGCGGCCAGTACTTC. Protein: CASSFTRAGGQYF.

This clone was recorded only once. This sequence joins TRBV9 and TRBJ1-3, with D unresolved. The V gene lost 0 bases and the J gene lost 0 bases, with 10 bases spanning the gap. The CDR3 extends over 16 amino acids. In germline, CDR1 is SGDLS, CDR2 YYNGEE. For the CDR3, the DNA is TGTGCCAGCAGCGTAGGTGGGCAGAGCTCTGGAAACACCATATATTTT. It is translated as CASSVGGQSSGNTIYF.

The rearrangement uses TRBV27 and TRBJ2-6; perhaps TRBD1 as D (5 bases). The V end was cut by 0 bases, the J end by 0 bases, with 15 bases between. The germline CDR1 and CDR2 sequences are MNHEY and SMNVEV (reference sequence). This CDR3 has 19 amino acids. The CDR3 region is CASSLSGQGWSSGANVLTF. The DNA of the CDR3 is TGTGCCAGCAGTTTATCGGGGCAGGGCTGGTCCTCTGGGGCCAACGTCCTGACTTTC.

The J gene is TRBJ2-4, the V gene TRBV2; either TRBD1 or TRBD2 may fit D (5 bases each). Germline lookup yields CDR1 SNHLY and CDR2 FYNNEI. V lost 10 bases to trimming and J lost 5 bases, with 12 bases between them. The CDR3 has 12 residues. DNA for the CDR3: TGTGCCACCACCGGGGCCCAAAACATTCAGTACTTC. Its protein product is CATTGAQNIQYF.

The chain recombines TRBV12-5 with TRBJ2-1, with D unresolved. The V end lost 11 bases, the J end lost 7 bases, and 12 bases lay between the germline ends. From germline, CDR1 is LGHNT and CDR2 FRNRAP. The CDR3 runs to 11 residues. CDR3 in DNA: TGTGCTGGGATGATTAGGAATGAGCAGTTCTTC. Translated, it gives CAGMIRNEQFF.

The rearrangement uses TRBV28 and TRBJ2-6; 11 bases fit TRBD2. Germline assignment: CDR1 MDHEN and CDR2 SYDVKM. The CDR3 runs 18 residues. Trimming cost V 5 bases and J 2 bases; bases outside gene matches: 8. CDR3 in amino acids: CASSDRTSGSTGANVLTF. CDR3 nucleotides: TGTGCCAGCAGTGACCGCACTAGCGGGAGCACTGGGGCCAACGTCCTGACTTTC.

The gene calls are TRBV7-2 and TRBJ1-4; the match to TRBD1 covers 7 bases. Germline V gives CDR1 SGHTA, CDR2 FQGNSA. The V and J ends lost 4 bases and 5 bases, in that order; junction bases with no gene match: 10. The CDR3 is 16 amino acids. CDR3 coding DNA: TGTGCCAGCAGCTCCTATCCGGGACAGAGGAATGAAAAACTGTTTTTT. It specifies CASSSYPGQRNEKLFF.

CDR3 region: CASSFSGVGSPGELFF. The CDR3 nucleotides read TGTGCCAGCAGCTTCAGCGGCGTGGGTTCCCCCGGGGAGCTGTTTTTT. The genes are TRBV13 and TRBJ2-2; a weak D match, TRBD2 (5 bases). Trimming shortened V by 3 bases and J by 6 bases, and 17 bases separated the two germline ends. The CDR3 is 16 residues long. Germline CDR1 PRHDT, CDR2 FYEKMQ (reference sequence).

With regard to this clone: A far larger clone is a single base away, which makes a read error likely. The chain links TRBV9 to TRBJ2-7, with a weak D call TRBD1 (6 bases). This CDR3 spans 12 amino acids. Germline V gene lookup returns CDR1 SGDLS and CDR2 YYNGEE. V lost 4 bases to trimming and J lost 7 bases, with 12 bases between them. The chain's CDR3 is CASSFGGGEQYF. The CDR3 nucleotides read TGTGCCAGCAGCTTTGGGGGCGGGGAGCAGTACTTC.

J is TRBJ2-1 and V is TRBV5-6, with TRBD2 identical over 11 bases. V shed 4 bases, J shed 6 bases, and the junction held 6 bases outside the gene matches. The length of the CDR3 is 15 residues. In germline, CDR1 is SGHDT, CDR2 YYEEEE. CDR3 sequence reads: CASSLTSGSGNEQFF. CDR3 bases: TGTGCCAGCAGCCTCACTAGCGGGAGTGGCAATGAGCAGTTCTTC.

This clone was observed a single time. The J gene is TRBJ1-2, the V gene TRBV4-1; unclear D gene. The CDR3 runs 14 residues. Germline CDR1 and CDR2: MGHRA and YSYEKL. With 4 bases removed from V and 0 bases from J, the gap between germline ends came to 9 bases. CDR3 region: CASSLSVSNYGYTF. CDR3 nucleotide sequence: TGCGCCAGCAGCCTCTCGGTTTCTAACTATGGCTACACCTTC.

The chain has TRBV7-3 and TRBJ2-2; D possibly corresponds to TRBD1 (6 bases). This CDR3 has 15 amino acids. Germline CDR1 SGHTA, CDR2 FQGTGA. The V end was cut by 5 bases, the J end by 5 bases, with 15 bases between. CDR3 DNA: TGTGCCAGCAGCCCGGAACCCACAGGGACCGGGGAGCTGTTTTTT. Translated, it gives CASSPEPTGTGELFF. Full variable domain (remainder filled in from reference TRBV7-3 and TRBJ2-2): GAGVSQTPSNKVTEKGKYVELRCDPISGHTALYWYRQSLGQGPEFLIYFQGTGAADDSGLPNDRFFAVRPEGSVSTLKIQRTERGDSAVYLCASSPEPTGTGELFFGEGSRLTVL.

There are a few counts of this clone. The genes are TRBV6-5 and TRBJ1-5; the D gene is possibly TRBD1 (5 bases). CDR1 and CDR2 (germline): MNHEY, SVGAGI. V was shortened by 5 bases and J by 6 bases, with 14 bases between the two germline ends. The CDR3 is 14 amino acids. The CDR3 coding sequence is TGTGCCAGCAGTCCCGGGGGGAGGTCTCAGCCCCAGCATTTT. Its protein is CASSPGGRSQPQHF.

The chain is built from TRBV5-1 and TRBJ1-1; D is perhaps TRBD1 (6 bases). The length of the CDR3 is 18 residues. Trimming removed 0 bases from V and 1 base from J, with 19 bases in between. Germline V lookup: CDR1 SGHRS, CDR2 YFSETQ. DNA for the CDR3: TGCGCCAGCAGCTTGGCCTCGTTAACGGGGACAAAGAACACTGAAGCTTTCTTT. It specifies CASSLASLTGTKNTEAFF.

By its share, this clone is medium-sized. The gene calls are TRBV4-2 and TRBJ1-2; a weak D match, TRBD1 (6 bases). This CDR3 has 15 amino acids. The germline V gene has CDR1 LGHNA and CDR2 YNFKEQ. Trimming cost V 4 bases and J 3 bases, with 15 bases left between them. The CDR3 loop is CASSPPRGLHYGYTF. The CDR3 coding sequence is TGTGCCAGCAGCCCCCCCAGGGGACTTCACTATGGCTACACCTTC.

The chain uses TRBV4-3 and TRBJ2-2, with D hard to call. CDR3 length equals 18 residues. Between the trimmed V and J ends, which lost 0 bases and 0 bases, there was a span of 14 bases. Germline loops: CDR1 LGHNA, CDR2 YSLEER. The CDR3 reads CASSQEGRIVPNTGELFF. CDR3 in DNA: TGCGCCAGCAGCCAAGAGGGTAGGATCGTACCGAACACCGGGGAGCTGTTTTTT.

J is TRBJ2-5 and V is TRBV19, with D possibly called TRBD1 or TRBD2 (6 bases each). Germline CDR1 and CDR2: LNHDA and SQIVND (reference sequence). The CDR3 consists of 14 residues. V lost 7 bases and J lost 5, with 17 bases in between. The CDR3 reads CASTSGGGVETQYF. The CDR3 DNA reads as TGTGCCAGTACCTCTGGGGGCGGGGTGGAGACCCAGTACTTC.

The V and J genes are TRBV5-1 and TRBJ2-5, with D maybe TRBD2 (6 bases). The closer fit of TRBJ2-7 to the DNA end suggests the J call may be wrong. The CDR3 loop spans 16 amino acids. The germline V gene encodes CDR1 SGHRS and CDR2 YFSETQ. In DNA, the CDR3 is TGCGCCAGCAGCTTGGGAAAGGGGAGACTAGGATACGAGCAGTACTTC. Translating gives CASSLGKGRLGYEQYF.

The chain joins TRBV27 to TRBJ1-5; TRBD1 is a possible D gene (5 bases). The germline gives CDR1 MNHEY, CDR2 SMNVEV (reference sequence). The ends were cut back, 1 base at V and 2 bases at J, with 6 bases in the middle. The CDR3 sequence is 14 residues long. The CDR3 DNA is TGTGCCAGCAGTTTATTAGGGGGCAATCAGCCCCAGCATTTT. Amino acids: CASSLLGGNQPQHF.

The rearrangement uses TRBV27 and TRBJ2-1, with unresolved D. V dropped 1 base and J dropped 0 bases, with 10 bases sitting between them. Germline V gives CDR1 MNHEY, CDR2 SMNVEV (reference sequence). The CDR3 has 16 residues. The CDR3 sequence is CASSLFSFNSYNEQFF. DNA for the CDR3: TGTGCCAGCAGTTTATTTTCTTTCAACTCCTACAATGAGCAGTTCTTC.

The V gene is TRBV4-3, the J gene TRBJ2-3; 10 bases match TRBD2. The CDR3 covers 18 residues. Trimming at V came to 0 bases and at J to 0 bases, leaving 6 bases not matched to a gene. Germline CDR1 is LGHNA and CDR2 is YSLEER. The CDR3 is CASSQDRVSGGSTDTQYF. Written as DNA, the CDR3 is TGCGCCAGCAGCCAAGATAGGGTTAGCGGGGGGAGCACAGATACGCAGTATTTT.

The genes are TRBV5-6 and TRBJ1-2; D remains ambiguous. Looked up from germline, CDR1 is SGHDT and CDR2 is YYEEEE. The V end lost 0 bases, the J end lost 8 bases, and 14 bases lay between the germline ends. This CDR3 region has 14 residues. The CDR3 DNA reads TGTGCCAGCAGCTTGGAATCTGGAATCGACGGCTACACCTTC. Translated, it gives CASSLESGIDGYTF.

The gene calls are TRBV6-5 and TRBJ2-2, with 9 nucleotides matching TRBD1. V lost 2 bases, J lost 4 bases, and 2 bases stayed unmatched. Looked up from germline, CDR1 is MNHEY and CDR2 is SVGAGI. This CDR3 is 15 amino acids long. CDR3 DNA sequence: TGTGCCAGCAGTTACGGGACAGGGTCCACCGGGGAGCTGTTTTTT. It codes for CASSYGTGSTGELFF.

The genes are TRBV29-1 and TRBJ2-1; 9 nucleotides match TRBD1. This CDR3 has 13 residues. V lost 5 bases and J lost 9; bases outside the gene matches: 8. CDR1 SQVTM and CDR2 ANQGSEA come from the germline V gene. The CDR3 reads CSVRDRVTSEQFF. The CDR3 coding sequence is TGCAGCGTTAGGGACAGGGTCACTAGTGAGCAGTTCTTC.

This chain links TRBV10-3 with TRBJ1-1; possibly TRBD1 for D (6 bases). Germline V gives CDR1 ENHRY, CDR2 SYGVKD. The CDR3 loop spans 13 amino acids. V was pared by 8 bases and J by 4 bases, with 14 bases between. In nucleotides, the CDR3 is TGTGCCATCCTGGAGGGGGATGGCACTGAAGCTTTCTTT. Residues: CAILEGDGTEAFF.

V usage is TRBV15 and J usage is TRBJ2-3; 12 nucleotides match TRBD2. Trimming at V came to 5 bases and at J to 2 bases, leaving 5 bases not matched to a gene. The CDR3 length is 16 residues. From germline, CDR1 is LNHNV and CDR2 YYDKDF (reference sequence). The CDR3 DNA is TGTGCCACCAGCGGAGGGACTAGCGGGTACACAGATACGCAGTATTTT. Its protein is CATSGGTSGYTDTQYF.

The chain employs TRBV28 and TRBJ1-2; D is unclear. With 4 bases removed from V and 8 bases from J, the gap between germline ends came to 20 bases. In germline, CDR1 is MDHEN, CDR2 SYDVKM. The CDR3 extends over 15 amino acids. In DNA form, the CDR3 reads TGTGCCAGCAGTTCCTCTTTCCCGGGTTTTAAAGGCTACACCTTC. Its translation: CASSSSFPGFKGYTF.

The chain uses TRBV7-9 and TRBJ2-7; 8 bases match TRBD1. J was trimmed by 5 bases and V by 4 bases; bases with no gene match: 10. The germline V gene has CDR1 SEHNR and CDR2 FQNEAQ (reference sequence). This CDR3 spans 15 amino acids. The CDR3 DNA reads TGTGCCAGCAGCTCCTATCGGACAGGGATCAACGAGCAGTACTTC. Its protein is CASSSYRTGINEQYF.

J is TRBJ2-1 and V is TRBV2; 9 bases agree with TRBD2. The CDR3 covers 15 residues. V was clipped by 8 bases and J by 5 bases; unmatched bases: 10. Germline V lookup: CDR1 SNHLY, CDR2 FYNNEI. The CDR3 region is CASGIWTSVNNEQFF. The CDR3 region has the DNA TGTGCCAGCGGAATTTGGACTAGCGTAAACAATGAGCAGTTCTTC.

The chain uses TRBV4-1 and TRBJ2-1, with D unclear. The CDR3 runs 15 residues. V lost 2 bases, J lost 0 bases, and 8 bases lay in between. Looked up from germline, CDR1 is MGHRA and CDR2 is YSYEKL. The CDR3 sequence is CASSQYSNSYNEQFF. The CDR3 DNA sequence: TGCGCCAGCAGCCAATATAGCAACTCCTACAATGAGCAGTTCTTC.